The clone carrying this T cell receptor (beta chain) was counted between two and nine times. Primed by a sample-barcoded 5' primer and a J-beta primer mix, a second PCR proceeded for about 7 to 11 cycles. TCRdb re-derived calls from the 5' RACE reads in MiXCR, one entry per CDR3 protein. The sample lists 730,000 or so distinct CDR3 sequences, about 42% occurring once. The CDR3 extends over 14 amino acids. V was pared by 10 bases and J by 6 bases, with 12 bases of the junction left unmatched. The data derive from a study of blood T cells in healthy people across ages. Material: blood. This sequence joins TRBV12-3 or TRBV12-4 and TRBJ1-5; TRBD1 matches at 7 bases. The clonotype was recovered from an older woman in good health. Here the CDR3 DNA reads TGTGCCACACGGGTGGACAGGACCCGTCAGCCCCAGCATTTT. Its translation: CATRVDRTRQPQHF.